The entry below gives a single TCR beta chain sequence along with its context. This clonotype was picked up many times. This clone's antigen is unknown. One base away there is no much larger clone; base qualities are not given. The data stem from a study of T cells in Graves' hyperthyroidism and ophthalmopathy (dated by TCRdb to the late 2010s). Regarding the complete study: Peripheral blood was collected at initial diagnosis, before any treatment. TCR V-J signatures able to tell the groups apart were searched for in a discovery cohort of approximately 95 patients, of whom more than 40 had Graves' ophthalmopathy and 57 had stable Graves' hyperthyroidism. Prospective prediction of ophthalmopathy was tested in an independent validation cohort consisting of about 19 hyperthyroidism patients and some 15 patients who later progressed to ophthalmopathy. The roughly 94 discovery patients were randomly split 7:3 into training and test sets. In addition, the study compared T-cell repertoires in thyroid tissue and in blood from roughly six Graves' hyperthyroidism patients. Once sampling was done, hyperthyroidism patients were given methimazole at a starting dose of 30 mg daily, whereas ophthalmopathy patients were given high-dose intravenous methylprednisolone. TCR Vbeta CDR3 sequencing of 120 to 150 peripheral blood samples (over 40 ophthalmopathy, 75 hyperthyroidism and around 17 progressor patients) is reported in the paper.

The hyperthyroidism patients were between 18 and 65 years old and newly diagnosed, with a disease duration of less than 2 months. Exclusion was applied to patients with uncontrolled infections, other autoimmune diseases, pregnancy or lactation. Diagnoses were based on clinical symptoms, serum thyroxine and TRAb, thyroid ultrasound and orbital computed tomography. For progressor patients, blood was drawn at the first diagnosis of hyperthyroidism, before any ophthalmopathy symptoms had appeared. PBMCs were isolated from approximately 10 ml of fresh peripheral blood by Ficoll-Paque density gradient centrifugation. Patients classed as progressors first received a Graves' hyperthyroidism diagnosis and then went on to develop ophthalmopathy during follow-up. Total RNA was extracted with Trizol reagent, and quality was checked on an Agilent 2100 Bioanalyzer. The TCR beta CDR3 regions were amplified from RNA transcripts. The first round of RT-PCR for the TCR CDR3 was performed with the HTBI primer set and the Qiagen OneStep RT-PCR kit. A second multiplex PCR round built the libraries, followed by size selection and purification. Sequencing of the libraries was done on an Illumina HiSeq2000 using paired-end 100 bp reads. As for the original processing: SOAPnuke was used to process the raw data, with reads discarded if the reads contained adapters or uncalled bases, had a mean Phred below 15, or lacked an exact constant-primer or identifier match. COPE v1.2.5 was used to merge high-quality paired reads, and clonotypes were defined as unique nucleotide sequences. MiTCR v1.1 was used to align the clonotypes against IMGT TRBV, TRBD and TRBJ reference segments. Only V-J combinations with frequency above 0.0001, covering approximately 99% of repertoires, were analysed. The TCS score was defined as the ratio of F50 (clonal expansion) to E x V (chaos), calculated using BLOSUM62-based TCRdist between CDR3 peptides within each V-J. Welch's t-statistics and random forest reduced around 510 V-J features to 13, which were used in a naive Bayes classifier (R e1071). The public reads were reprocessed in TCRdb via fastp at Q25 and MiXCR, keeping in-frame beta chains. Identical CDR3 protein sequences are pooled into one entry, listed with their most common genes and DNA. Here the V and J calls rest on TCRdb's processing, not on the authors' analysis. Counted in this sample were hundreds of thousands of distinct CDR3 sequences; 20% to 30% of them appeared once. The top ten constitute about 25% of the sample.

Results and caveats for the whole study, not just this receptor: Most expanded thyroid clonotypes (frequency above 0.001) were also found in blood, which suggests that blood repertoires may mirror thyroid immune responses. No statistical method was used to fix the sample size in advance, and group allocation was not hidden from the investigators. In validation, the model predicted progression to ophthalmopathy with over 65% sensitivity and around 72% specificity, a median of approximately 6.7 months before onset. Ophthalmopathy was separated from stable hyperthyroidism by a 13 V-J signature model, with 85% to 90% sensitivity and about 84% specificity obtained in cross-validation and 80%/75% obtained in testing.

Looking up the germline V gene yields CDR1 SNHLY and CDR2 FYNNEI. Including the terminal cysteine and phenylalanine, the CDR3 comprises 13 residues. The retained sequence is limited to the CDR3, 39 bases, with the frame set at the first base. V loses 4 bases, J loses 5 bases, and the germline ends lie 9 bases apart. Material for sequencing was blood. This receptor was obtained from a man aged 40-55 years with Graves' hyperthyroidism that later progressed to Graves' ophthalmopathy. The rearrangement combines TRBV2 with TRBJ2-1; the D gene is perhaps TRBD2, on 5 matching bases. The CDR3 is CASSVLLDNEQFF. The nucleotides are TGTGCCAGCAGTGTTCTACTAGACAATGAGCAGTTCTTC.